A selection of T cell receptor beta chains follows, all from one sample in a study of regulatory T cells in long-lasting Graves disease. TCRdb ran MiXCR on the multiplex PCR reads and lists one entry per CDR3 protein. The sample consists of 550,000 to 700,000 distinct CDR3 sequences, 16% of them appearing once. Another study also made use of these data, one on T cells in Graves' hyperthyroidism and ophthalmopathy.

Sequencing used peripheral blood mononuclear cells (PBMCs), obtained at new diagnosis, from a patient treated with antithyroid drugs. The receptors were gathered from a man younger than 35 with Graves disease. The CDR3 runs from the conserved cysteine through the conserved F or W. Fields, in order: J gene, clone size, V gene, D gene, CDR3 protein, CDR3 DNA. D genes are given only for firm matches. Clone size is stated in some rows and not others, as once, few, many or a class when expanded.

j_call: TRBJ2-5; clone_size: NA; v_call: TRBV6-5; d_call: NA; cdr3_aa: CASSYSMTVGETQYF; cdr3_nt: TGTGCCAGCAGTTACTCAATGACAGTAGGGGAGACCCAGTACTTC
j_call: TRBJ2-7; clone_size: many; v_call: TRBV15; d_call: NA; cdr3_aa: CATRAFGQGTSYEQYF; cdr3_nt: TGTGCCACGCGCGCTTTCGGGCAGGGAACCTCCTACGAGCAGTACTTC
j_call: TRBJ1-4; clone_size: many; v_call: TRBV18; d_call: NA; cdr3_aa: CASSPGQNAGEKLFF; cdr3_nt: TGTGCCAGCTCACCAGGGCAAAATGCGGGTGAAAAACTGTTTTTT
j_call: TRBJ2-1; clone_size: NA; v_call: TRBV29-1; d_call: TRBD2; cdr3_aa: CSVALSGRGLFEQFF; cdr3_nt: TGCAGCGTTGCCCTTAGCGGGAGGGGTCTTTTTGAGCAGTTCTTC
j_call: TRBJ1-6; clone_size: NA; v_call: TRBV18; d_call: NA; cdr3_aa: CASSPATGSANSPLHF; cdr3_nt: TGTGCCAGCTCACCAGCTACAGGGAGCGCTAATTCACCCCTCCACTTT
j_call: TRBJ1-1; clone_size: few; v_call: TRBV18; d_call: TRBD1; cdr3_aa: CASSPRTGAENTEAFF; cdr3_nt: TGTGCCAGCTCACCACGGACAGGGGCCGAGAACACTGAAGCTTTCTTT
j_call: TRBJ2-2; clone_size: many; v_call: TRBV28; d_call: TRBD2; cdr3_aa: CASSRPTSGTDTGELFF; cdr3_nt: TGTGCCAGCAGTCGCCCGACTAGCGGGACAGACACCGGGGAGCTGTTTTTT
j_call: TRBJ2-7; clone_size: once; v_call: TRBV7-3; d_call: NA; cdr3_aa: CASSLLHRDEQYF; cdr3_nt: TGTGCCAGCAGCTTACTTCATCGGGACGAGCAGTACTTC
j_call: TRBJ2-2; clone_size: many; v_call: TRBV7-6; d_call: TRBD2; cdr3_aa: CASSFQLTGLAGTANTGELFF; cdr3_nt: TGTGCCAGCAGCTTCCAACTTACCGGACTAGCGGGAACTGCGAACACCGGGGAGCTGTTTTTT
j_call: TRBJ1-1; clone_size: NA; v_call: TRBV20-1; d_call: NA; cdr3_aa: CSASNPLLNTEAFF; cdr3_nt: TGCAGTGCCTCTAACCCCCTGCTGAACACTGAAGCTTTCTTT
j_call: TRBJ1-1; clone_size: NA; v_call: TRBV6-1; d_call: NA; cdr3_aa: CASSEFWNTEAFF; cdr3_nt: TGTGCCAGCAGTGAGTTTTGGAACACTGAAGCTTTCTTT
j_call: TRBJ2-2; clone_size: many; v_call: TRBV28; d_call: NA; cdr3_aa: CATVPYTGELFF; cdr3_nt: TGTGCCACCGTCCCTTACACCGGGGAGCTGTTTTTT
j_call: TRBJ1-6; clone_size: many; v_call: TRBV12-3/TRBV12-4; d_call: NA; cdr3_aa: CASSPGYSPLHF; cdr3_nt: TGTGCCAGCAGTCCAGGGTACTCACCCCTCCACTTT
j_call: TRBJ1-4; clone_size: few; v_call: TRBV27; d_call: TRBD1; cdr3_aa: CASSPSDRGREKLFF; cdr3_nt: TGTGCCAGCAGTCCCAGTGACAGGGGACGCGAAAAACTGTTTTTT
j_call: TRBJ1-1; clone_size: many; v_call: TRBV20-1; d_call: NA; cdr3_aa: CSAGGRGNTEAFF; cdr3_nt: TGCAGTGCGGGCGGCAGGGGCAACACTGAAGCTTTCTTT
j_call: TRBJ2-1; clone_size: many; v_call: TRBV11-2; d_call: NA; cdr3_aa: CASSLDSQRDEQFF; cdr3_nt: TGTGCCAGCAGCTTAGATTCCCAGCGTGATGAGCAGTTCTTC
j_call: TRBJ2-7; clone_size: many; v_call: TRBV3-1; d_call: TRBD2; cdr3_aa: CASSPGTSGVEQYF; cdr3_nt: TGTGCCAGCAGCCCCGGGACTAGCGGAGTCGAGCAGTACTTC
j_call: TRBJ2-2; clone_size: many; v_call: TRBV6-1; d_call: TRBD2; cdr3_aa: CASSLRRTSGNTGELFF; cdr3_nt: TGTGCCAGCAGTCTTCGCCGGACTAGCGGTAACACCGGGGAGCTGTTTTTT
j_call: TRBJ1-2; clone_size: NA; v_call: TRBV2; d_call: TRBD1; cdr3_aa: CARGGKSVNYGYTF; cdr3_nt: TGTGCCAGAGGGGGCAAATCCGTGAACTATGGCTACACCTTC
j_call: TRBJ1-2; clone_size: NA; v_call: TRBV29-1; d_call: TRBD1; cdr3_aa: CSVNTGTGDSNYGYTF; cdr3_nt: TGCAGCGTTAACACCGGGACAGGGGACTCAAACTATGGCTACACCTTC
j_call: TRBJ2-1; clone_size: few; v_call: TRBV19; d_call: NA; cdr3_aa: CASSIGVGEQFF; cdr3_nt: TGTGCCAGTAGTATCGGAGTGGGGGAGCAGTTCTTC
j_call: TRBJ2-3; clone_size: many; v_call: TRBV20-1; d_call: TRBD2; cdr3_aa: CSARLPSGRTDTQYF; cdr3_nt: TGCAGTGCTAGGTTGCCTAGCGGGAGGACAGATACGCAGTATTTT
j_call: TRBJ2-2; clone_size: many; v_call: TRBV20-1; d_call: NA; cdr3_aa: CSARGGDTGELFF; cdr3_nt: TGCAGTGCTAGGGGCGGAGACACCGGGGAGCTGTTTTTT
j_call: TRBJ1-5; clone_size: many; v_call: TRBV20-1; d_call: NA; cdr3_aa: CSAGRSNQPQHF; cdr3_nt: TGCAGTGCTGGACGGAGCAATCAGCCCCAGCATTTT
j_call: TRBJ2-2; clone_size: many; v_call: TRBV18; d_call: TRBD1; cdr3_aa: CASSPWTGSTGELFF; cdr3_nt: TGTGCCAGCTCACCCTGGACAGGGAGCACCGGGGAGCTGTTTTTT
j_call: TRBJ2-1; clone_size: few; v_call: TRBV15; d_call: NA; cdr3_aa: CATSRVQGSSYNEQFF; cdr3_nt: TGTGCCACCAGCAGAGTTCAGGGGAGCTCCTACAATGAGCAGTTCTTC
j_call: TRBJ2-7; clone_size: NA; v_call: TRBV20-1; d_call: TRBD1; cdr3_aa: CSARGQTYEQYF; cdr3_nt: TGCAGTGCTAGGGGACAGACCTACGAGCAGTACTTC
j_call: TRBJ2-7; clone_size: many; v_call: TRBV7-9; d_call: TRBD2; cdr3_aa: CASSSTSGAREQYF; cdr3_nt: TGTGCCAGCAGCTCGACTAGCGGGGCTCGCGAGCAGTACTTC
j_call: TRBJ2-1; clone_size: NA; v_call: TRBV7-2; d_call: TRBD2; cdr3_aa: CASSLGGTSGPYNEQFF; cdr3_nt: TGTGCCAGCAGCTTAGGGGGGACTAGCGGGCCCTACAATGAGCAGTTCTTC
j_call: TRBJ1-4; clone_size: many; v_call: TRBV30; d_call: TRBD1; cdr3_aa: CAWNTGATNEKLFF; cdr3_nt: TGTGCCTGGAACACAGGGGCTACTAATGAAAAACTGTTTTTT
j_call: TRBJ1-1; clone_size: many; v_call: TRBV18; d_call: NA; cdr3_aa: CASSPGLSLEAFF; cdr3_nt: TGTGCCAGCTCACCTGGGTTATCGTTAGAAGCTTTCTTT
j_call: TRBJ2-2; clone_size: many; v_call: TRBV12-3/TRBV12-4; d_call: NA; cdr3_aa: CASRITTRATGELFF; cdr3_nt: TGTGCCAGCAGGATCACCACTAGGGCCACCGGGGAGCTGTTTTTT
j_call: TRBJ2-6; clone_size: NA; v_call: TRBV10-2; d_call: TRBD1; cdr3_aa: CASSRLRGRGANVLTF; cdr3_nt: TGCGCCAGCAGTCGACTCAGGGGGCGTGGGGCCAACGTCCTGACTTTC
j_call: TRBJ2-1; clone_size: many; v_call: TRBV12-3/TRBV12-4; d_call: TRBD1; cdr3_aa: CASSLRQGVHNEQFF; cdr3_nt: TGTGCCAGCAGTTTGCGACAGGGCGTCCACAATGAGCAGTTCTTC
j_call: TRBJ1-1; clone_size: many; v_call: TRBV7-9; d_call: TRBD1; cdr3_aa: CASSANRGGEAFF; cdr3_nt: TGTGCCAGCAGCGCAAACAGGGGGGGTGAAGCTTTCTTT
j_call: TRBJ1-3; clone_size: NA; v_call: TRBV7-6; d_call: NA; cdr3_aa: CASSDFGRGNTIYF; cdr3_nt: TGTGCCAGCAGCGATTTCGGACGGGGAAACACCATATATTTT
j_call: TRBJ2-5; clone_size: NA; v_call: TRBV12-5; d_call: NA; cdr3_aa: CASGPQGTQETQYF; cdr3_nt: TGTGCTAGTGGCCCTCAGGGGACTCAAGAGACCCAGTACTTC
j_call: TRBJ2-7; clone_size: many; v_call: TRBV27; d_call: NA; cdr3_aa: CASSFTQQGRGEQYF; cdr3_nt: TGTGCCAGCAGTTTTACTCAACAGGGACGGGGCGAGCAGTACTTC
j_call: TRBJ1-1; clone_size: NA; v_call: TRBV6-4; d_call: TRBD1; cdr3_aa: CASSAQGWGTTVNTEAFF; cdr3_nt: TGTGCCAGCAGTGCACAGGGGTGGGGGACAACAGTGAACACTGAAGCTTTCTTT
j_call: TRBJ1-5; clone_size: NA; v_call: TRBV14; d_call: NA; cdr3_aa: CASSQAPGQPQHF; cdr3_nt: TGTGCCAGCAGCCAAGCCCCGGGCCAGCCCCAGCATTTT
j_call: TRBJ1-1; clone_size: NA; v_call: TRBV27; d_call: TRBD1; cdr3_aa: CASSRPGQGPNTEAFF; cdr3_nt: TGTGCCAGCAGCCGCCCTGGACAGGGGCCGAACACTGAAGCTTTCTTT
j_call: TRBJ1-1; clone_size: many; v_call: TRBV6-2/TRBV6-3; d_call: TRBD1; cdr3_aa: CASSPGQENTEAFF; cdr3_nt: TGTGCCAGCAGTCCTGGACAGGAGAACACTGAAGCTTTCTTT
j_call: TRBJ1-5; clone_size: once; v_call: TRBV5-4; d_call: TRBD1; cdr3_aa: CASSLGGQTRNQPQHF; cdr3_nt: TGTGCCAGCAGCTTGGGGGGACAGACAAGAAATCAGCCCCAGCATTTT
j_call: TRBJ1-5; clone_size: many; v_call: TRBV6-1; d_call: TRBD1; cdr3_aa: CASSPGTGINNQPQHF; cdr3_nt: TGTGCCAGCAGTCCCGGGACAGGGATAAACAATCAGCCCCAGCATTTT
j_call: TRBJ1-5; clone_size: NA; v_call: TRBV4-1; d_call: NA; cdr3_aa: CASSQEIGGEYSNQPQHF; cdr3_nt: TGCGCCAGCAGCCAAGAGATCGGGGGAGAATATAGCAATCAGCCCCAGCATTTT
j_call: TRBJ2-1; clone_size: NA; v_call: TRBV6-1; d_call: TRBD1; cdr3_aa: CASTGQGVYGEQFF; cdr3_nt: TGTGCCAGCACCGGACAGGGTGTGTACGGAGAGCAGTTCTTC
j_call: TRBJ2-5; clone_size: NA; v_call: TRBV12-3/TRBV12-4; d_call: NA; cdr3_aa: CASSGPRKETQYF; cdr3_nt: TGTGCCAGCAGCGGACCGCGGAAAGAGACCCAGTACTTC
j_call: TRBJ1-6; clone_size: NA; v_call: TRBV11-2; d_call: TRBD1; cdr3_aa: CASSLGDSYSYNSPLHF; cdr3_nt: TGTGCCAGCAGCTTAGGGGACAGCTACTCCTATAATTCACCCCTCCACTTT
j_call: TRBJ1-2; clone_size: NA; v_call: TRBV5-1; d_call: NA; cdr3_aa: CASSLRGEGGEGVYGYTF; cdr3_nt: TGCGCCAGCAGCTTGAGGGGCGAGGGGGGGGAAGGCGTATATGGCTACACCTTC
j_call: TRBJ2-1; clone_size: few; v_call: TRBV7-6; d_call: TRBD2; cdr3_aa: CASSSASGRFVNNEQFF; cdr3_nt: TGTGCCAGCAGCTCCGCTAGCGGGAGGTTCGTTAACAATGAGCAGTTCTTC
j_call: TRBJ1-3; clone_size: NA; v_call: TRBV5-1; d_call: TRBD1; cdr3_aa: CASSAASGTGGTIYF; cdr3_nt: TGCGCCAGCAGCGCGGCTTCGGGGACAGGAGGCACCATATATTTT